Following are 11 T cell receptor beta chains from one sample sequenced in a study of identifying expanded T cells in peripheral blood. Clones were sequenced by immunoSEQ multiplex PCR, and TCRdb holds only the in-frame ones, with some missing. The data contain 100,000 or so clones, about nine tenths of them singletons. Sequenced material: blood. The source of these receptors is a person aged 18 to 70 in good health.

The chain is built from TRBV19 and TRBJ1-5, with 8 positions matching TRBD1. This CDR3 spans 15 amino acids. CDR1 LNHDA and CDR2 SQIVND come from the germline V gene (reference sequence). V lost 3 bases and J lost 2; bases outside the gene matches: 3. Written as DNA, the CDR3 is TGTGCCAGTAGTATCCAGACAGGGGGCAATCAGCCCCAGCATTTT. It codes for CASSIQTGGNQPQHF.

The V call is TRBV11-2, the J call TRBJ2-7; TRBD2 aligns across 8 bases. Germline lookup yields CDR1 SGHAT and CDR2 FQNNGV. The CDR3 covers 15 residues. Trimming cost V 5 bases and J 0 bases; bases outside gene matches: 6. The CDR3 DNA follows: TGTGCCAGCAGCCTGACTAGCGAAAGCTCCTACGAGCAGTACTTC. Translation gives CASSLTSESSYEQYF.

CDR3 in DNA: TGCGCCAGCAGCCAAGGGCTTTCTGCGTGGCAGGGGGGCCCAGATACGCAGTATTTT. Protein sequence: CASSQGLSAWQGGPDTQYF. This chain connects TRBV4-3 to TRBJ2-3, with D possibly matching TRBD1 (7 bases). The length of the CDR3 is 19 residues. Per germline, CDR1 LGHNA and CDR2 YSLEER. Trimming removed 1 base from V and 4 bases from J, with 24 bases in between.

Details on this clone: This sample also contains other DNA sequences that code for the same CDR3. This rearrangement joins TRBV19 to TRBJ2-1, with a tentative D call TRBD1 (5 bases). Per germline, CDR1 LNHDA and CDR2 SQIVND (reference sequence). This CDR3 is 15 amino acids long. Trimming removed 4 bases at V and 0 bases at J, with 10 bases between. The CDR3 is CASSTRGSSYNEQFF. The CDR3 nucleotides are TGTGCCAGTAGTACTAGGGGAAGCTCCTACAATGAGCAGTTCTTC.

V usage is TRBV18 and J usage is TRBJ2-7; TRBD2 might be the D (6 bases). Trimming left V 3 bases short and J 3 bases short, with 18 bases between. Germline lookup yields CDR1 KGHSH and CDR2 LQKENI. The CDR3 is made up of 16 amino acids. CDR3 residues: CASSPYSVGGDYEQYF. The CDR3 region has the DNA TGTGCCAGCTCACCTTATTCGGTCGGAGGGGACTACGAGCAGTACTTC.

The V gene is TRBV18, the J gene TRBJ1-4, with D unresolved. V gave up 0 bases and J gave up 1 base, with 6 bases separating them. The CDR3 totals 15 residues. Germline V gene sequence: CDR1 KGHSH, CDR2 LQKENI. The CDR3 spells CASSPPSITNEKLFF. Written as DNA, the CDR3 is TGTGCCAGCTCACCACCGTCGATAACTAATGAAAAACTGTTTTTT. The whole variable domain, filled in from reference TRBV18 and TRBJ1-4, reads NAGVMQNPRHLVRRRGQEARLRCSPMKGHSHVYWYRQLPEEGLKFMVYLQKENIIDESGMPKERFSAEFPKEGPSILRIQQVVRGDSAAYFCASSPPSITNEKLFFGSGTQLSVL.

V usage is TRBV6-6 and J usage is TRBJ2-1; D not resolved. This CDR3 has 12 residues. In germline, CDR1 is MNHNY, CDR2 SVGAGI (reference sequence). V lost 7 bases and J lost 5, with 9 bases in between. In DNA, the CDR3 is TGTGCCAGCACTCGAGAAAACAATGAGCAGTTCTTC. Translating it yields CASTRENNEQFF.

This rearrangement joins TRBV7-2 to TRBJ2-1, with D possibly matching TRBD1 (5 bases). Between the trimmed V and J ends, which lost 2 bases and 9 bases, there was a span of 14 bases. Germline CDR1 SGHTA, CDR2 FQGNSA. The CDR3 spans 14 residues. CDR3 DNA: TGTGCCAGCAGCTTATCTAACAGGCTTAGTGAGCAGTTCTTC. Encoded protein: CASSLSNRLSEQFF.

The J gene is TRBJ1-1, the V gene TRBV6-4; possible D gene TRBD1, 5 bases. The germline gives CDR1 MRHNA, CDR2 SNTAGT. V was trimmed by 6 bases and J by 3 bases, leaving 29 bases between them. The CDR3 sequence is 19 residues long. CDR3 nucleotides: TGTGCCAGCAGAAAATCCCCTCTAGGGACCTCCCATTTGGACACTGAAGCTTTCTTT. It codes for CASRKSPLGTSHLDTEAFF.

The CDR3 here is CASSGRAGSTDTQYF. DNA of the CDR3: TGTGCCAGCAGTGGTCGGGCGGGGAGCACAGATACGCAGTATTTT. The chain couples TRBV6-1 to TRBJ2-3; D may be TRBD2 (6 bases). Germline values: CDR1 MNHNS, CDR2 SASEGT. Deletions cut 4 bases from V and 0 bases from J, with 11 bases between. This CDR3 is 15 amino acids long.

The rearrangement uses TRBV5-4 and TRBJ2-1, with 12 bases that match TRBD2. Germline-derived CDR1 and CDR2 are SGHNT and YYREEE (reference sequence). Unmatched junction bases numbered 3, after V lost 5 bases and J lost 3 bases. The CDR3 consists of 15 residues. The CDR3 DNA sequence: TGTGCCAGCAGGCGGACTAGCGGGAACTACAATGAGCAGTTCTTC. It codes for CASRRTSGNYNEQFF. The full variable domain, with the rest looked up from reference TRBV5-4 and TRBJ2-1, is ETGVTQSPTHLIKTRGQQVTLRCSSQSGHNTVSWYQQALGQGPQFIFQYYREEENGRGNFPPRFSGLQFPNYSSELNVNALELDDSALYLCASRRTSGNYNEQFFGPGTRLTVL.